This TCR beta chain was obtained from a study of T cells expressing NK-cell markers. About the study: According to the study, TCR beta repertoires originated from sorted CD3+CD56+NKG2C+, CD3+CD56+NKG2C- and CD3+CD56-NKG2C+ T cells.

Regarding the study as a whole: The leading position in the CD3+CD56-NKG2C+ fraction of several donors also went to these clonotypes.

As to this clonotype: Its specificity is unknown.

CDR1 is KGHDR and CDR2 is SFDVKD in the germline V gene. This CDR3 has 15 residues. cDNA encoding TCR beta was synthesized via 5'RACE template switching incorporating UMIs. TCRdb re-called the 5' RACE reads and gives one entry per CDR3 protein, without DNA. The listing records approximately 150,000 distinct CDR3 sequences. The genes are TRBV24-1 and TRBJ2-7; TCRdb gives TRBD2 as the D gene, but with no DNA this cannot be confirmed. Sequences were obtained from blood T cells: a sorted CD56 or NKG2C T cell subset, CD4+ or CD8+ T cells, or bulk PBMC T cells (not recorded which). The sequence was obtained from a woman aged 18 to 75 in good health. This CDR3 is CATSDRLVTSGKQYF.